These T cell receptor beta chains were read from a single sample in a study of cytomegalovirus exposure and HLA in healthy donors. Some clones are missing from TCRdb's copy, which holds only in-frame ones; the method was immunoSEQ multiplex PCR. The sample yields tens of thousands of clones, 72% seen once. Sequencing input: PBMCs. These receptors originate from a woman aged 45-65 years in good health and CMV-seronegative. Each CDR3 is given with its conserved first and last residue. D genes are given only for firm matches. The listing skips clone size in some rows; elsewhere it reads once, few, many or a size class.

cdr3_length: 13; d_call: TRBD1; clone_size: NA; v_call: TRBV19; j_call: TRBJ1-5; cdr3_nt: TGTGCCAGTAGTATGGACAGGGATCAGCCCCAGCATTTT; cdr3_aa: CASSMDRDQPQHF
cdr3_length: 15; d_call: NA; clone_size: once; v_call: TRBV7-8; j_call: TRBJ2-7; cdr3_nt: TGTGCCAGCAGCCCTATCCGGGGGGCCCCCTACGAGCAGTACTTC; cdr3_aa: CASSPIRGAPYEQYF
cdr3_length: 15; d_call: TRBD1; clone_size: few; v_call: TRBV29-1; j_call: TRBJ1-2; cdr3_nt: TGCAGCGTCCTTTTCCAACCCGGGGGGACAGGAAGCTACACCTTC; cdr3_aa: CSVLFQPGGTGSYTF
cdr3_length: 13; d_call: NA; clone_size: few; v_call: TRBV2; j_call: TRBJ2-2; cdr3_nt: TGTGCCAGCAGTGACAGGGTTGTCGGGGAGCTGTTTTTT; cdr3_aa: CASSDRVVGELFF
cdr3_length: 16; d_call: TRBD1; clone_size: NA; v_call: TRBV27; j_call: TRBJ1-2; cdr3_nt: TGTGCCAGCAGTTTACGTGGGACAGGGATTAACTATGGCTACACCTTC; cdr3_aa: CASSLRGTGINYGYTF
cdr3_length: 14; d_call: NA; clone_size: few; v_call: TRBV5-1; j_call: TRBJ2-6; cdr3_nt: TGCGCCGCGAGGGAGACCCCCGGGGCCAACGTCCTGACTTTC; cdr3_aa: CAARETPGANVLTF
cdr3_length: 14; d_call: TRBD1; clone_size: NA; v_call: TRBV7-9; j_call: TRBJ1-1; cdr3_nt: TGTGCCACAAACTCCGGGACAGGGGGCACTGAAGCTTTCTTT; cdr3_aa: CATNSGTGGTEAFF
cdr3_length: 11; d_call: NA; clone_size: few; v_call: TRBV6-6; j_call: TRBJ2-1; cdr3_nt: TGTGCCAGCTGCGCGAGCAATGAGCAGTTCTTC; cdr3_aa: CASCASNEQFF
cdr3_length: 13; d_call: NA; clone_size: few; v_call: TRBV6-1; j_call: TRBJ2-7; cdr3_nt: TGTGCCAGCAGTGAGGGGCCCTCCTACGAGCAGTACTTC; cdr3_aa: CASSEGPSYEQYF
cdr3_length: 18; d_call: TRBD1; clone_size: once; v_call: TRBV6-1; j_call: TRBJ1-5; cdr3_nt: TGTGCCAGCAGCGAAGGGACAGGCTCACTCTATAGCAATCAGCCCCAGCATTTT; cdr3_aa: CASSEGTGSLYSNQPQHF
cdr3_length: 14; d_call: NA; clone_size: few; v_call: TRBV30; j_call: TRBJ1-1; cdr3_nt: TGTGCCTGGAGTCCCTATATCAGAGGGACTGAAGCTTTCTTT; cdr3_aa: CAWSPYIRGTEAFF
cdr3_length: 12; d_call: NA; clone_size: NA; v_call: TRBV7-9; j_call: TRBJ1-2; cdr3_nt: TGTGCCAGCAGCCTCCACAGCTATGGCTACACCTTC; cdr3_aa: CASSLHSYGYTF
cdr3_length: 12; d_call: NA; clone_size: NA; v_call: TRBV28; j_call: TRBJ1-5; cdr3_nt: TGTGCCAGCAGACAGGCTAATCAGCCCCAGCATTTT; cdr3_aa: CASRQANQPQHF